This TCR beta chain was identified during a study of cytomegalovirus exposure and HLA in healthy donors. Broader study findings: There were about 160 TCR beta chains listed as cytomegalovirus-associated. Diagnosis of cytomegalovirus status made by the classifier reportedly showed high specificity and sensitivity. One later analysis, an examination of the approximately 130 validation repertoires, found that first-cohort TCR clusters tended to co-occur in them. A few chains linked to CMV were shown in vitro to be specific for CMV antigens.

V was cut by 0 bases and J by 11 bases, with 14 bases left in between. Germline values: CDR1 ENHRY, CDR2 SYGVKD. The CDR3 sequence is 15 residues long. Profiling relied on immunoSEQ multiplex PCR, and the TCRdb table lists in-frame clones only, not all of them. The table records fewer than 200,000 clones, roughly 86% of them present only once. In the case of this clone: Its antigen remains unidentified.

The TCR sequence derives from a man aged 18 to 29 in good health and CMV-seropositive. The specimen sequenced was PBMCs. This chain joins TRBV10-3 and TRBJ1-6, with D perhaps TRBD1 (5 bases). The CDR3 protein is CAISESVQDLAPLHF. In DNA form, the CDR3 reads TGTGCCATCAGTGAGTCAGTACAGGATCTGGCACCCCTCCACTTT.